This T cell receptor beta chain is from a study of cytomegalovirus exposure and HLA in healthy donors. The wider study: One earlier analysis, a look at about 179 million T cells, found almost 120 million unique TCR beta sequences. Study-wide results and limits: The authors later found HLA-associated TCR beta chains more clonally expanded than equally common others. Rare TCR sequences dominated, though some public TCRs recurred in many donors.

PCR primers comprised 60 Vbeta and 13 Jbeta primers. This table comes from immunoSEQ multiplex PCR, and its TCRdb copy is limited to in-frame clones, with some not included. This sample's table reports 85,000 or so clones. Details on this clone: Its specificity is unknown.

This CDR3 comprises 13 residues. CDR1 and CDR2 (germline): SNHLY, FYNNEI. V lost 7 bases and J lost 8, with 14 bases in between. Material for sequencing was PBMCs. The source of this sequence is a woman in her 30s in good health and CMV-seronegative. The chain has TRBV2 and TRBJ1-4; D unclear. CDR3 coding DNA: TGTGCCAGCACTGCGATCACGAAGGAAAAACTGTTTTTT. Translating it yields CASTAITKEKLFF.